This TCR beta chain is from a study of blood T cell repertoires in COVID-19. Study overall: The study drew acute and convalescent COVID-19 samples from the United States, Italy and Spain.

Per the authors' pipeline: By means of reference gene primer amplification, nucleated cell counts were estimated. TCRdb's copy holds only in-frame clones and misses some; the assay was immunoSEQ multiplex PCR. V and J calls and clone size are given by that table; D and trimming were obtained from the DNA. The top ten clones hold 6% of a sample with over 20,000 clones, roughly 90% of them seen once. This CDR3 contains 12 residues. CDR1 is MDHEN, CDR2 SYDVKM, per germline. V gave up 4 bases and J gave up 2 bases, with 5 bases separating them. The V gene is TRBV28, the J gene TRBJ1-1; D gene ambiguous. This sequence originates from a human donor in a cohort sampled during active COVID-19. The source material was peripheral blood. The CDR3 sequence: CASSSSNTEAFF. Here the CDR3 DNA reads TGTGCCAGCAGTTCTTCCAACACTGAAGCTTTCTTT.